The 25 T cell receptor beta chains presented below share a single source sample, sequenced in a study of long-term antiretroviral therapy in people with HIV. Samples were assayed with immunoSEQ v3.0 at survey level. Here immunoSEQ multiplex PCR was the method, and the copy in TCRdb shows in-frame clones only, minus some. The sample lists around 26,000 clones; approximately 78% were seen once. Sequenced here: unsorted PBMCs, sampled 2.9 years after starting antiretroviral therapy. The receptors were sampled from a man between 45 and 60 years old with HIV.

The J gene is TRBJ2-2, the V gene TRBV7-3, with D hard to call. Trimming pared 1 base from V and 6 bases from J, leaving 9 bases between. The V gene's germline CDR1 is SGHTA and CDR2 FQGTGA. This CDR3 contains 14 residues. The CDR3 coding sequence is TGTGCCAGCAGCTTAAACCCCTTGGCCGGGGAGCTGTTTTTT. It yields the protein CASSLNPLAGELFF. Based on the CDR3 plus reference TRBV7-3 and TRBJ2-2, the full variable domain is GAGVSQTPSNKVTEKGKYVELRCDPISGHTALYWYRQSLGQGPEFLIYFQGTGAADDSGLPNDRFFAVRPEGSVSTLKIQRTERGDSAVYLCASSLNPLAGELFFGEGSRLTVL.

The chain has TRBV18 and TRBJ2-5; no clear D gene. Germline V lookup: CDR1 KGHSH, CDR2 LQKENI. CDR3 length equals 13 residues. The V and J ends lost 3 bases and 4 bases respectively, with 9 bases between them. For the CDR3, the DNA is TGTGCCAGCTCACCGGACCTTGGAGAGACCCAGTACTTC. Protein sequence: CASSPDLGETQYF.

V usage is TRBV2 and J usage is TRBJ1-2, with D possibly matching TRBD1 (5 bases). Germline loops: CDR1 SNHLY, CDR2 FYNNEI. The CDR3 is made up of 15 amino acids. V gave up 3 bases and J gave up 4 bases, with 15 bases separating them. The CDR3 DNA sequence: TGTGCCAGCAGTGAGGTCATGGGGCTTAGCTATGGCTACACCTTC. This sequence encodes CASSEVMGLSYGYTF.

J is TRBJ1-1 and V is TRBV7-2; D call uncertain. CDR1 and CDR2 (germline): SGHTA, FQGNSA. The CDR3 has 12 residues. Trimming pared 1 base from V and 4 bases from J, leaving 4 bases between. CDR3 residues: CASSLEFTEAFF. The DNA for the CDR3 is TGTGCCAGCAGCTTAGAGTTCACTGAAGCTTTCTTT.

The chain couples TRBV6-5 to TRBJ2-7; 11 positions agree with TRBD1. CDR3 length: 14 amino acids. The germline CDR1 and CDR2 sequences are MNHEY and SVGAGI. The V gene end was trimmed by 4 bases and the J gene end by 7 bases; junction bases not matched to a gene: 6. The CDR3 coding sequence is TGTGCCAGCAGTTTTGTGGACAGGGGGCTGGAGCAGTACTTC. Its protein is CASSFVDRGLEQYF.

The rearrangement links TRBV28 to TRBJ1-3; D gene unclear. CDR3 length equals 15 residues. Trimming stripped 1 base from V and 4 bases from J, with 11 bases between. CDR1 and CDR2 (germline): MDHEN, SYDVKM. The CDR3 protein is CASSLFKVSGNTIYF. The CDR3 DNA is TGTGCCAGCAGTTTATTCAAGGTATCAGGAAACACCATATATTTT. Using reference TRBV28 and TRBJ1-3 for the parts outside the CDR3, the full variable domain is DVKVTQSSRYLVKRTGEKVFLECVQDMDHENMFWYRQDPGLGLRLIYFSYDVKMKEKGDIPEGYSVSREKKERFSLILESASTNQTSMYLCASSLFKVSGNTIYFGEGSWLTVV.

The rearrangement links TRBV10-3 to TRBJ1-2; D is possibly TRBD1 (5 bases). This CDR3 has 13 residues. Germline values: CDR1 ENHRY, CDR2 SYGVKD. Deletions cut 7 bases from V and 3 bases from J, with 12 bases between. DNA of the CDR3: TGTGCCATCAAAGCGACAGAGGACTATGGCTACACCTTC. Its protein product is CAIKATEDYGYTF.

This chain links TRBV28 with TRBJ1-1, with no clear D. CDR3 length equals 12 residues. CDR1 and CDR2 from the germline V gene are MDHEN and SYDVKM. V was clipped by 6 bases and J by 13 bases, with 18 bases between them. The CDR3 DNA reads TGTGCCAGCAGGGACCCGAACCATCAGGATTTCTTT. Translated: CASRDPNHQDFF.

This chain uses TRBV5-1 with TRBJ2-3; no clear D gene. From germline, CDR1 is SGHRS and CDR2 YFSETQ. This CDR3 contains 14 residues. Trimming shortened V by 0 bases and J by 2 bases, and 7 bases separated the two germline ends. The CDR3 sequence: CASSLGGPTDTQYF. In nucleotides, the CDR3 is TGCGCCAGCAGCTTGGGGGGTCCCACAGATACGCAGTATTTT.

The chain joins TRBV5-1 to TRBJ2-5; 7 bases match TRBD1. V trimming: 0 bases; J trimming: 2 bases; junction bases outside the gene matches: 10. The CDR3 extends over 17 amino acids. Looked up from germline, CDR1 is SGHRS and CDR2 is YFSETQ. CDR3 bases: TGCGCCAGCAGCTTGGATTTGTCTTCGGGACAGCAAGAGACCCAGTACTTC. It codes for CASSLDLSSGQQETQYF.

The chain links TRBV28 to TRBJ1-1; no clear D gene. This CDR3 is built from 12 residues. The V gene lost 8 bases and the J gene lost 0 bases, with 7 bases spanning the gap. Germline V CDR1 and CDR2: MDHEN, SYDVKM. The CDR3 DNA follows: TGTGCCAGCGGGGTCATGAACACTGAAGCTTTCTTT. Its protein product is CASGVMNTEAFF.

This rearrangement joins TRBV27 to TRBJ2-5; 10 positions agree with TRBD2. Germline V lookup: CDR1 MNHEY, CDR2 SMNVEV (reference sequence). The CDR3 runs 15 residues. V was pared by 2 bases and J by 6 bases, with 6 bases of the junction left unmatched. The CDR3 DNA reads TGTGCCAGCAGTTTAAGGGAGGGACTAGCGCAGACCCAGTACTTC. Its protein is CASSLREGLAQTQYF.

This chain connects TRBV5-4 to TRBJ1-4, with TRBD1 identical over 8 bases. Germline CDR1 reads SGHNT; CDR2 reads YYREEE (reference sequence). J lost 6 bases, V lost 3 bases, and 10 bases had no gene match. CDR3 length: 16 amino acids. This chain's CDR3 is CASSSNSGGGYEKLFF. Here the CDR3 DNA reads TGTGCCAGCAGCTCGAACTCAGGGGGCGGGTATGAAAAACTGTTTTTT.

The rearrangement links TRBV10-3 to TRBJ2-3; unclear D gene. CDR3 length equals 14 residues. Trimming stripped 3 bases from V and 4 bases from J, with 11 bases between. The germline V gene encodes CDR1 ENHRY and CDR2 SYGVKD. As DNA, the CDR3 is TGTGCCATCAGTGAACCGACTGGTGCAGATACGCAGTATTTT. It codes for CAISEPTGADTQYF.

This clone was detected a few times. This rearrangement joins TRBV28 to TRBJ2-7; perhaps TRBD2 as D (5 bases). The germline CDR1 and CDR2 sequences are MDHEN and SYDVKM. The germline V and J ends were trimmed by 10 bases and 4 bases, with 14 bases remaining between them. CDR3 length equals 12 residues. The CDR3 sequence: CATRFGGYEQYF. CDR3 DNA sequence: TGTGCCACCCGTTTCGGCGGGTACGAGCAGTACTTC.

This chain uses TRBV5-1 with TRBJ2-7; D is possibly TRBD2 (5 bases). The germline gives CDR1 SGHRS, CDR2 YFSETQ. The CDR3 spans 15 residues. V was shortened by 1 base and J by 2 bases, with 13 bases between the two germline ends. CDR3 coding DNA: TGCGCCAGCAGCTTGTTGGGCACGGGGACCTACGAGCAGTACTTC. As protein: CASSLLGTGTYEQYF.

This rearrangement joins TRBV13 to TRBJ1-2; D is possibly TRBD1 (5 bases). Germline V gives CDR1 PRHDT, CDR2 FYEKMQ (reference sequence). The V end lost 4 bases, the J end lost 7 bases, and 22 bases lay between the germline ends. CDR3 size: 16 residues. The chain's CDR3 is CASSSNRPGGTGGYTF. As DNA, the CDR3 is TGTGCCAGCAGCTCTAATCGTCCGGGGGGTACGGGTGGCTACACCTTC. The complete variable domain, with remaining parts taken from reference TRBV13 and TRBJ1-2, reads AAGVIQSPRHLIKEKRETATLKCYPIPRHDTVYWYQQGPGQDPQFLISFYEKMQSDKGSIPDRFSAQQFSDYHSELNMSSLELGDSALYFCASSSNRPGGTGGYTFGSGTRLTVV.

This clone has only a few counts. This chain joins TRBV6-5 and TRBJ1-1; D remains unclear. This CDR3 region has 13 residues. The germline gives CDR1 MNHEY, CDR2 SVGAGI. The V gene lost 5 bases and the J gene lost 2 bases, with 9 bases spanning the gap. This CDR3 reads CASSPDGNTEAFF. The CDR3 nucleotides are TGTGCCAGCAGTCCGGACGGAAACACTGAAGCTTTCTTT.

The gene calls are TRBV28 and TRBJ2-7, with D possibly being TRBD1 (6 bases). The CDR3 consists of 13 residues. From germline, CDR1 is MDHEN and CDR2 SYDVKM. The V and J ends lost 6 bases and 4 bases respectively, with 13 bases between them. Written as DNA, the CDR3 is TGTGCCAGCAGGGCACGGACAGATTACGAGCAGTACTTC. It is translated as CASRARTDYEQYF.

The rearrangement joins TRBV29-1 to TRBJ1-2; no reliable D call. There are 11 residues in the CDR3. Trimming took off 1 base at V and 5 bases at J, with 5 bases between the two ends. Germline lookup yields CDR1 SQVTM and CDR2 ANQGSEA. CDR3 protein: CSVEGDYGYTF. CDR3 in DNA: TGCAGCGTTGAAGGGGATTATGGCTACACCTTC.

This chain connects TRBV15 to TRBJ1-1, with D perhaps TRBD1 (5 bases). The germline V gene has CDR1 LNHNV and CDR2 YYDKDF (reference sequence). The CDR3 runs 16 residues. Between the trimmed V and J ends, which lost 0 bases and 1 base, there was a span of 12 bases. The CDR3 region is CATSRDLAGTNTEAFF. CDR3 in DNA: TGTGCCACCAGCAGAGATCTGGCCGGGACGAACACTGAAGCTTTCTTT.

The chain employs TRBV5-1 and TRBJ2-7; a weak D match, TRBD1 (5 bases). Trimming left V 4 bases short and J 7 bases short, with 18 bases between. Germline CDR1 and CDR2: SGHRS and YFSETQ. This CDR3 is 14 amino acids long. The CDR3 nucleotides read TGCGCCAGCAGCCCCGGGCAGGGAATGAGAGAGCAGTACTTC. Protein: CASSPGQGMREQYF. The full variable domain, its missing parts supplied by reference TRBV5-1 and TRBJ2-7, is KAGVTQTPRYLIKTRGQQVTLSCSPISGHRSVSWYQQTPGQGLQFLFEYFSETQRNKGNFPGRFSGRQFSNSRSEMNVSTLELGDSALYLCASSPGQGMREQYFGPGTRLTVT.

This chain uses TRBV19 with TRBJ1-3; 7 bases agree with TRBD1. The CDR3 spans 16 residues. With V trimmed by 9 bases and J by 0 bases, 11 bases remained unmatched. Germline values: CDR1 LNHDA, CDR2 SQIVND (reference sequence). CDR3 residues: CARGRDSRSSGNTIYF. CDR3 sequence (DNA): TGTGCCAGAGGAAGGGACAGTCGCTCCTCTGGAAACACCATATATTTT. Variable domain in full (rest from reference TRBV19 and TRBJ1-3): DGGITQSPKYLFRKEGQNVTLSCEQNLNHDAMYWYRQDPGQGLRLIYYSQIVNDFQKGDIAEGYSVSREKKESFPLTVTSAQKNPTAFYLCARGRDSRSSGNTIYFGEGSWLTVV.

J is TRBJ2-7 and V is TRBV30; 8 bases match TRBD2. Looked up from germline, CDR1 is GTSNPN and CDR2 is SVGIG (reference sequence). This CDR3 region has 12 residues. V trimming: 4 bases; J trimming: 6 bases; junction bases outside the gene matches: 5. The CDR3 nucleotides are TGTGCCTGGATCCGGGGGGGGGTCGAGCAGTACTTC. Protein product: CAWIRGGVEQYF.

The chain recombines TRBV6-5 with TRBJ1-1; D not certain. The V gene lost 6 bases and the J gene lost 0 bases, with 8 bases spanning the gap. Germline V gene sequence: CDR1 MNHEY, CDR2 SVGAGI. The CDR3 runs to 13 residues. The CDR3: CASRATMNTEAFF. DNA of the CDR3: TGTGCCAGCAGGGCGACAATGAACACTGAAGCTTTCTTT.